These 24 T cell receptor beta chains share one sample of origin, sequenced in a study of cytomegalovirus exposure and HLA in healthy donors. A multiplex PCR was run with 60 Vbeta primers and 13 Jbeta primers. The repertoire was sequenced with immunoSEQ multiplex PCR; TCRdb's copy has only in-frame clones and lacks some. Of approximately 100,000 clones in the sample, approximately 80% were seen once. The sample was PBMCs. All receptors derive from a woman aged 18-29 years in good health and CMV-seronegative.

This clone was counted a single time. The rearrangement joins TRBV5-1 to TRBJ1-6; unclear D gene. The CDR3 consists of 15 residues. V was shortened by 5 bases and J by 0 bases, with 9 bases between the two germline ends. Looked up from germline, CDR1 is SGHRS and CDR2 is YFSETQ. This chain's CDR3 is CASREVSSYNSPLHF. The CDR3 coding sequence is TGCGCCAGCAGAGAGGTGAGCTCCTATAATTCACCCCTCCACTTT.

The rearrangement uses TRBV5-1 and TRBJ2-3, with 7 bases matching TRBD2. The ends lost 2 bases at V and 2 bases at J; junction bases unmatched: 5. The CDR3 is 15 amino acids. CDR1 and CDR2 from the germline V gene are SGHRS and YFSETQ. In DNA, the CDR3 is TGCGCCAGCAGCTTAGCTAGCGGTATCACAGATACGCAGTATTTT. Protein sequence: CASSLASGITDTQYF.

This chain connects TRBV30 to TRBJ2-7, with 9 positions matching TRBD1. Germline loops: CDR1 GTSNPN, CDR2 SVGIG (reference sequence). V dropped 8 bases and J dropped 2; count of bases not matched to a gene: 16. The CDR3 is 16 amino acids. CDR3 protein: CAQGGTGWLGAYEQYF. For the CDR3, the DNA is TGTGCCCAGGGAGGGACAGGGTGGCTGGGTGCCTACGAGCAGTACTTC.

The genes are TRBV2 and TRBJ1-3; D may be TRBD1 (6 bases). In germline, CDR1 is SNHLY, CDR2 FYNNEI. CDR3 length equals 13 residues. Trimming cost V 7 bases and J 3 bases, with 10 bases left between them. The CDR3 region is CASTEGVGNTIYF. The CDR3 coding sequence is TGTGCCAGCACCGAGGGGGTTGGAAACACCATATATTTT.

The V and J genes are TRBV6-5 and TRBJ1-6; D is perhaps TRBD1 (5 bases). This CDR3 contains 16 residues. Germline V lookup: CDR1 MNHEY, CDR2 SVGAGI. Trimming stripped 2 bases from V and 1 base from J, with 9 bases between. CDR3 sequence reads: CASSYTQGSYNSPLHF. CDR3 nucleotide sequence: TGTGCCAGCAGTTACACCCAGGGTTCCTATAATTCACCCCTCCACTTT.

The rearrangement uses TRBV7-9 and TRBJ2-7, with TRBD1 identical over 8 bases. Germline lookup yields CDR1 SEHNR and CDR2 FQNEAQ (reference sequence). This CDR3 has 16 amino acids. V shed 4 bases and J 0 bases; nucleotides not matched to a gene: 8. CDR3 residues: CASSWSGQGLSYEQYF. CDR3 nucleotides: TGTGCCAGCAGCTGGTCAGGACAGGGACTCTCCTACGAGCAGTACTTC.

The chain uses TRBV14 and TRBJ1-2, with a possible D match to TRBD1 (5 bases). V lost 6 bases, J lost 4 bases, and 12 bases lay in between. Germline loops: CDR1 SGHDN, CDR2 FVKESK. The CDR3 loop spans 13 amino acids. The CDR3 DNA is TGTGCCAGCAGTCTGACAGCTTCCTATGGCTACACCTTC. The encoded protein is CASSLTASYGYTF.

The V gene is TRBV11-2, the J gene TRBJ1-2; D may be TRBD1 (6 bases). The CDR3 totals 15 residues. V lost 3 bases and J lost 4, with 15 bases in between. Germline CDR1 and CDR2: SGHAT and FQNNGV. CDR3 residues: CASSFTGGLPYGYTF. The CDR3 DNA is TGTGCCAGCAGCTTTACTGGGGGCCTCCCCTATGGCTACACCTTC.

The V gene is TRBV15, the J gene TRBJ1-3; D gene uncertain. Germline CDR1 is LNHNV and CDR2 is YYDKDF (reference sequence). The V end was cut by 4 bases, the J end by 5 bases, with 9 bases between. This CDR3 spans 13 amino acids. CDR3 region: CATSKPLRNTIYF. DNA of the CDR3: TGTGCCACCAGCAAGCCGTTGAGAAACACCATATATTTT. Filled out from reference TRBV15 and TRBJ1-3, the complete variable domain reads DAMVIQNPRYQVTQFGKPVTLSCSQTLNHNVMYWYQQKSSQAPKLLFHYYDKDFNNEADTPDNFQSRRPNTSFCFLDIRSPGLGDTAMYLCATSKPLRNTIYFGEGSWLTVV.

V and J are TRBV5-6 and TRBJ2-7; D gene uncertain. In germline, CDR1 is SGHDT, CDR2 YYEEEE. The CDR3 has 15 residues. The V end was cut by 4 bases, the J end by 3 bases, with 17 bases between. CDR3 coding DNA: TGTGCCAGCAGCCCTTTCCGTTCGGGTCTCTACGAGCAGTACTTC. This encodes CASSPFRSGLYEQYF.

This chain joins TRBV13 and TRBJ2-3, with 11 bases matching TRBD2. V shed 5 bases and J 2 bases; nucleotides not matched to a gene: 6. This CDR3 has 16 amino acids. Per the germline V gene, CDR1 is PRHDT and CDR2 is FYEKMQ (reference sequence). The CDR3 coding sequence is TGTGCCAGCAGCCACCGACTAGCGGGGATCACAGATACGCAGTATTTT. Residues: CASSHRLAGITDTQYF. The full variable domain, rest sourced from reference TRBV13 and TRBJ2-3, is AAGVIQSPRHLIKEKRETATLKCYPIPRHDTVYWYQQGPGQDPQFLISFYEKMQSDKGSIPDRFSAQQFSDYHSELNMSSLELGDSALYFCASSHRLAGITDTQYFGPGTRLTVL.

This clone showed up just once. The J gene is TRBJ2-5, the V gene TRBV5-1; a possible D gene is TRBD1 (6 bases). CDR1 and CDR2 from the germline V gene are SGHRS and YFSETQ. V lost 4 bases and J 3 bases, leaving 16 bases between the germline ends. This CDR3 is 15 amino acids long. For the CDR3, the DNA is TGCGCCAGCAGCCCGCGTGCAGGGGCCGAAGAGACCCAGTACTTC. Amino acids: CASSPRAGAEETQYF.

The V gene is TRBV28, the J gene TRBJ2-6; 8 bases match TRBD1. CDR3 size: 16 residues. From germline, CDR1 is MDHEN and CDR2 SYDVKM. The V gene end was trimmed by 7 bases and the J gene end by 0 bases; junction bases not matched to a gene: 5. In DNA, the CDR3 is TGTGCCAGCACTGGGACAGGCTCCTCTGGGGCCAACGTCCTGACTTTC. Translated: CASTGTGSSGANVLTF.

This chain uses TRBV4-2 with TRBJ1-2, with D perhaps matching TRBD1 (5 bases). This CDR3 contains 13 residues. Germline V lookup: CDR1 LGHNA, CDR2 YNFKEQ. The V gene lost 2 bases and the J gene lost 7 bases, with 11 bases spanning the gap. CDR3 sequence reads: CASSQSGGGGYTF. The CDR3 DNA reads TGTGCCAGCAGCCAAAGCGGGGGAGGTGGCTACACCTTC.

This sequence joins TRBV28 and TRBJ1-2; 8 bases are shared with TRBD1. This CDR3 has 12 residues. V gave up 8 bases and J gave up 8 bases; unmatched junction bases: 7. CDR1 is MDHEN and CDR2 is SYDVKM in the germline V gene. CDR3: CASGGQGLGYTF. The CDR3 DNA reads TGTGCCAGCGGAGGACAGGGTTTGGGCTACACCTTC.

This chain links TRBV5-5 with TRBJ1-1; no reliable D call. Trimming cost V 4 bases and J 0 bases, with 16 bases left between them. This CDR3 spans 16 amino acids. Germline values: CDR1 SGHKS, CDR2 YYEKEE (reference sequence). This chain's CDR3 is CASSQTSRFMNTEAFF. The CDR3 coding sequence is TGTGCCAGCAGCCAAACCTCCAGGTTCATGAACACTGAAGCTTTCTTT. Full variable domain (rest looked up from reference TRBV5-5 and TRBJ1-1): DAGVTQSPTHLIKTRGQQVTLRCSPISGHKSVSWYQQVLGQGPQFIFQYYEKEERGRGNFPDRFSARQFPNYSSELNVNALLLGDSALYLCASSQTSRFMNTEAFFGQGTRLTVV.

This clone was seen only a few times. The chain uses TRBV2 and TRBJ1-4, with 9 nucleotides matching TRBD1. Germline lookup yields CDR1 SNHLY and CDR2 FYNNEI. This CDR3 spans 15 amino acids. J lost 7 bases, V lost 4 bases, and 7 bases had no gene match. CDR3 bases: TGTGCCAGCAGTGTACAGGAGACAGGGGGTGAAAAACTGTTTTTT. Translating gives CASSVQETGGEKLFF.

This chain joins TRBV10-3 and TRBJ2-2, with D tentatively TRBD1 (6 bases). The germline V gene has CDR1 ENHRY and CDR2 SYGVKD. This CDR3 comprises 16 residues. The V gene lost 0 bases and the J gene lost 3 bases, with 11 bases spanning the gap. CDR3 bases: TGTGCCATCAGTGAGTCATGGCAGGGGTACACCGGGGAGCTGTTTTTT. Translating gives CAISESWQGYTGELFF.

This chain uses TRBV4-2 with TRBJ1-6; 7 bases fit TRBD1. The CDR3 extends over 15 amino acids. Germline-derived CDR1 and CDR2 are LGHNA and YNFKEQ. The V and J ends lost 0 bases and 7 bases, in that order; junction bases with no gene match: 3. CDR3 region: CASSQDRDSNSPLHF. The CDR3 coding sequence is TGTGCCAGCAGCCAAGACCGGGACAGCAATTCACCCCTCCACTTT.

Written as DNA, the CDR3 is TGTGCCACCAGCGGCCGGGACAGGGGAGGTGAGCAGTACTTC. Translated, it gives CATSGRDRGGEQYF. V usage is TRBV15 and J usage is TRBJ2-7; 10 bases agree with TRBD1. This CDR3 comprises 14 residues. The J segment lost 7 bases and the V segment lost 5 bases, leaving 8 bases of the junction unmatched. Germline V gene sequence: CDR1 LNHNV, CDR2 YYDKDF (reference sequence).

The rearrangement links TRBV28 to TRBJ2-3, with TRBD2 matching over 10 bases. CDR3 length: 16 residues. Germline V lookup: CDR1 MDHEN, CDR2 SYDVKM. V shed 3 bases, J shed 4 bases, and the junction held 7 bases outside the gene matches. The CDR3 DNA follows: TGTGCCAGCAGTTTGTTCCTAGCGGGAGACTCAGATACGCAGTATTTT. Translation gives CASSLFLAGDSDTQYF. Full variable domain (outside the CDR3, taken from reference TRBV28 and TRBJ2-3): DVKVTQSSRYLVKRTGEKVFLECVQDMDHENMFWYRQDPGLGLRLIYFSYDVKMKEKGDIPEGYSVSREKKERFSLILESASTNQTSMYLCASSLFLAGDSDTQYFGPGTRLTVL.

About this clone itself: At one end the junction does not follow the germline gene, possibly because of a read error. CDR3 residues: CASSFRTTRVWHF. Written as DNA, the CDR3 is TGTGCCAGCAGCTTCCGGACTACGCGCGTATGGCACTTC. J is TRBJ2-5 and V is TRBV13, with D tentatively TRBD2 (6 bases). CDR3 length: 13 residues. The V gene's germline CDR1 is PRHDT and CDR2 FYEKMQ (reference sequence).

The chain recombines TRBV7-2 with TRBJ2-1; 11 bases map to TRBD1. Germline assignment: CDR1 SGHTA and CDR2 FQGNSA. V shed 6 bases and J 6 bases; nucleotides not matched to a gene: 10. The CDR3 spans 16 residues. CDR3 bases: TGTGCCAGCAGTCCAGGGGACAGGGGGTGGACCAATGAGCAGTTCTTC. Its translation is CASSPGDRGWTNEQFF.

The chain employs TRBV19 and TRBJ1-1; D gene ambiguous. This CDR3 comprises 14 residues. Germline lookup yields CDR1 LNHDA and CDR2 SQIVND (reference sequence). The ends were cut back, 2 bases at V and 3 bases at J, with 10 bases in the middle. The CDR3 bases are TGTGCCAGTAGTATACAGGCAGCCGACACTGAAGCTTTCTTT. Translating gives CASSIQAADTEAFF. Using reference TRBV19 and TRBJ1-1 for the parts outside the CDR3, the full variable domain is DGGITQSPKYLFRKEGQNVTLSCEQNLNHDAMYWYRQDPGQGLRLIYYSQIVNDFQKGDIAEGYSVSREKKESFPLTVTSAQKNPTAFYLCASSIQAADTEAFFGQGTRLTVV.